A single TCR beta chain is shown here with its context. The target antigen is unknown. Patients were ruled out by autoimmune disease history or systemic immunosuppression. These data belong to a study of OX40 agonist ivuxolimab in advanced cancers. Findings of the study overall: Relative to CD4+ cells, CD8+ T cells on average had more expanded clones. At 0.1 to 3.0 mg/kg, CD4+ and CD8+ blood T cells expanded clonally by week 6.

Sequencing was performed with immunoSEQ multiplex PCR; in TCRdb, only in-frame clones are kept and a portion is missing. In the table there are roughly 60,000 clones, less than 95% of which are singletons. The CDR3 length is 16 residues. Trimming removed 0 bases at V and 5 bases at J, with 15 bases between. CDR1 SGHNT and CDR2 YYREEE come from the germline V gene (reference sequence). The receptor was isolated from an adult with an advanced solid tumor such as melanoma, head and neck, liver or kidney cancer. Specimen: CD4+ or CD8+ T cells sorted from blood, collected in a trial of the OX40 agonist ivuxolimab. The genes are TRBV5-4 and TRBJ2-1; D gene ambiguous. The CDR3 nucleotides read TGTGCCAGCAGCTTGGCCGTGAGCCTCTCAAACAATGAGCAGTTCTTC. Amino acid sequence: CASSLAVSLSNNEQFF.